This TCR beta chain stems from a study of shared clonotypes between healthy human individuals. Germline CDR1 PRHDT, CDR2 FYEKMQ (reference sequence). V lost 4 bases, J lost 4 bases, and 13 bases lay in between. This CDR3 comprises 14 residues. Unsorted samples relied on about 90 million PBMCs, which served as the source of genomic DNA. Profiled with immunoSEQ multiplex PCR; TCRdb holds only in-frame clones, not every one. The sample includes 400,000 to 500,000 clones, around 80% of them seen just once. The source of this sequence is a middle-aged woman in good health. Some clones in this sample may be carry-over from other donors' samples. This chain connects TRBV13 to TRBJ1-2; weak D call: TRBD1 (6 bases). Sequenced sample: PBMCs. The CDR3 DNA is TGTGCCAGCAGCTCGAACAGGGATCCCTATGGCTACACCTTC. It encodes CASSSNRDPYGYTF.